This T cell receptor (beta chain) was identified during a study of blood T cell repertoires in COVID-19. Study-level background: COVID-19 samples from acute and convalescent phases originated in the United States, Italy and Spain. The cDNA or gDNA used as material had been derived from T cells, B-cell-depleted T cells, or PBMCs.

This CDR3 contains 13 residues. CDR1 SGHKS and CDR2 YYEKEE come from the germline V gene (reference sequence). Trimming removed 4 bases at V and 4 bases at J, with 11 bases between. How the authors handled the data: Reference gene primer amplification yielded estimated nucleated cell counts. The assay was immunoSEQ multiplex PCR, and TCRdb's table has in-frame clones only and misses some. That table is the source of V, J and clone size, and D and trimming were worked out from the DNA. The sample has about 160,000 clones, almost 85% seen once. The sequence was obtained from a woman older than 75 with acute or convalescent COVID-19. The chain joins TRBV5-5 to TRBJ1-2, with D possibly TRBD1 on 6 matching bases. The sequencing sample was made of peripheral blood. The CDR3 bases are TGTGCCAGCAGCCCCCAAGGGGGCTATGGCTACACCTTC. Its translation is CASSPQGGYGYTF.